This entry concerns a single TCR beta chain. Its antigen is as yet unknown. This PCR relied on a set of 60 Vbeta primers and 13 Jbeta primers. Profiled with immunoSEQ multiplex PCR; TCRdb holds only in-frame clones, not every one. The sample holds under 200,000 clones; roughly 80% are singletons and the top ten take 0.5% to 0.55%. The data are from a study of cytomegalovirus exposure and HLA in healthy donors. Study-wide results and limits: Later, an analysis showed that TCR beta chains associated with HLA were more clonally expanded than others that were equally common. After further analysis at a later stage, 16,951 TCR beta sequences were associated with HLA alleles at 0.05 false discovery rate. Previous analysis showed most TCR beta V segments were productive about 87% or about 30% of the time. When a later analysis was performed, an Asian-associated ancestry cluster reportedly had fewer N-insertions than the approximately 700-donor mean.

The sample comprised PBMCs. The receptor was isolated from a woman aged 50 to 60 in good health and CMV-seronegative.

The CDR3, as DNA: TGTGCCTGGAGTGGACAGGGAAACTATGGCTACACCTTC. Protein: CAWSGQGNYGYTF. The rearrangement joins TRBV30 to TRBJ1-2, with 7 bases lining up with TRBD1. Trimming took 1 base from V and 2 from J; bases not matched to a gene: 1. The CDR3 spans 13 residues. Germline CDR1 reads GTSNPN; CDR2 reads SVGIG (reference sequence).